This T cell receptor beta chain was documented in a study of blood T cells in healthy people across ages. Primed by a sample-barcoded 5' primer and a J-beta primer mix, a second PCR proceeded for 7 to 11 cycles. One entry per CDR3 protein, called by TCRdb with MiXCR from the 5' RACE reads. This table holds around 650,000 distinct CDR3 sequences, about 30% found once. Donors were systemically healthy Caucasian individuals from Russia aged roughly 6 to 95 years. A minimum of 5.5 micrograms of total RNA was extracted per sample. The CDR3 covers 15 residues. Trimming cost V 5 bases and J 3 bases, with 14 bases left between them. Germline V gene sequence: CDR1 SGHRS, CDR2 YFSETQ.

V usage is TRBV5-1 and J usage is TRBJ1-4, with D possibly TRBD1 on 5 matching bases. This TCR was sampled from an elderly woman in good health. The sample comprised blood. The chain's CDR3 is CASSYTRGANEKLFF. Written as DNA, the CDR3 is TGCGCCAGCAGTTACACTCGGGGGGCTAATGAAAAACTGTTTTTT. The whole variable domain, remainder taken from reference TRBV5-1 and TRBJ1-4, is KAGVTQTPRYLIKTRGQQVTLSCSPISGHRSVSWYQQTPGQGLQFLFEYFSETQRNKGNFPGRFSGRQFSNSRSEMNVSTLELGDSALYLCASSYTRGANEKLFFGSGTQLSVL.